These 11 T cell receptor beta chains share one sample of origin, sequenced in a study of cytotoxic CD8 clonotypes in ibrutinib-treated CLL. Measured with immunoSEQ multiplex PCR; TCRdb has only the in-frame clones, and not every one. Found here are over 150,000 clones, roughly 86% of them singletons; the top ten hold roughly 2%. Sample: PBMCs, taken after 12 months of ibrutinib treatment. These receptors were collected from a human donor with chronic lymphocytic leukemia.

This chain joins TRBV28 and TRBJ1-1; possible D gene TRBD1, 6 bases. The CDR3 is 15 residues long. The V end was cut by 6 bases, the J end by 0 bases, with 14 bases between. The germline gives CDR1 MDHEN, CDR2 SYDVKM. CDR3 DNA sequence: TGTGCCAGCAGGGGGGCTAACCGGATGAACACTGAAGCTTTCTTT. The encoded protein is CASRGANRMNTEAFF.

The rearrangement uses TRBV28 and TRBJ1-4, with a tentative D call TRBD1 (6 bases). Germline values: CDR1 MDHEN, CDR2 SYDVKM. V lost 5 bases, J lost 8 bases, and 15 bases lay in between. CDR3 length: 14 amino acids. The CDR3 DNA reads as TGTGCCAGCAGTCCTGGGGGGGCGAGGGAAAAACTGTTTTTT. Its protein product is CASSPGGAREKLFF.

V gene TRBV29-1 combines with J gene TRBJ2-7; 7 bases match TRBD1. In germline, CDR1 is SQVTM, CDR2 ANQGSEA. With 4 bases clipped from V and 3 bases from J, the junction kept 24 bases outside the gene matches. CDR3 length: 19 residues. The CDR3 DNA sequence: TGCAGCGTTGCCTCCCCTCATTATGCGAGCAGGGGGATCTTCTACGAGCAGTACTTC. Protein product: CSVASPHYASRGIFYEQYF.

CDR3 region: CASSLWGSNEQFF. CDR3 coding DNA: TGTGCCAGCAGCCTCTGGGGGTCCAATGAGCAGTTCTTC. The V and J genes are TRBV9 and TRBJ2-1; D is perhaps TRBD1 or TRBD2 (5 bases each). V shed 4 bases and J shed 6 bases, with 11 bases lying between them. The CDR3 consists of 13 residues. Germline CDR1 SGDLS, CDR2 YYNGEE.

V and J are TRBV27 and TRBJ2-5, with D hard to call. Germline lookup yields CDR1 MNHEY and CDR2 SMNVEV (reference sequence). The CDR3 sequence is 11 residues long. Trimming stripped 5 bases from V and 4 bases from J, with 5 bases between. This chain's CDR3 is CASSPLETQYF. DNA for the CDR3: TGTGCCAGCAGTCCCTTAGAGACCCAGTACTTC.

The chain carries TRBV5-1 and TRBJ2-7; 9 bases match TRBD1. Germline V gives CDR1 SGHRS, CDR2 YFSETQ. The CDR3 sequence is 14 residues long. The junction had 1 base not matched to a gene; V was cut back by 1 base and J by 2 bases. In DNA, the CDR3 is TGCGCCAGCAGCTTGAGGGACAGGGCCTACGAGCAGTACTTC. It specifies CASSLRDRAYEQYF.

This rearrangement joins TRBV5-1 to TRBJ1-6; 7 bases line up with TRBD1. V lost 5 bases and J lost 9; bases outside the gene matches: 8. The CDR3 contains 14 residues. Germline V gene sequence: CDR1 SGHRS, CDR2 YFSETQ. The CDR3 DNA follows: TGCGCCAGCAGGAAAGACAGGGCGGGTTCACCCCTCCACTTT. This translates into CASRKDRAGSPLHF. Together with reference TRBV5-1 and TRBJ1-6, the CDR3 gives the full variable domain: KAGVTQTPRYLIKTRGQQVTLSCSPISGHRSVSWYQQTPGQGLQFLFEYFSETQRNKGNFPGRFSGRQFSNSRSEMNVSTLELGDSALYLCASRKDRAGSPLHFGNGTRLTVT.

This clone was detected once. The rearrangement joins TRBV29-1 to TRBJ2-2, with 8 nucleotides matching TRBD2. CDR3 length: 15 amino acids. Germline-derived CDR1 and CDR2 are SQVTM and ANQGSEA. After removal of 6 bases from V and 3 bases from J, the junction contained 9 bases not matched to a gene. CDR3 sequence reads: CSVLEGSGDTGELFF. Written as DNA, the CDR3 is TGCAGCGTCCTGGAGGGTAGCGGGGACACCGGGGAGCTGTTTTTT.

This clone was detected a few times. CDR3 protein: CASRGPGRTDTQYF. The DNA of the CDR3 is TGTGCCTCCCGGGGGCCGGGCCGCACAGATACGCAGTATTTT. The rearrangement joins TRBV30 to TRBJ2-3; TRBD1 or TRBD2 may be the D gene (6 bases each). The germline CDR1 and CDR2 sequences are GTSNPN and SVGIG (reference sequence). V lost 7 bases, J lost 1 base, and 15 bases lay in between. This CDR3 is built from 14 residues.

The V gene is TRBV4-2, the J gene TRBJ1-3, with unresolved D. V was shortened by 9 bases and J by 0 bases, with 15 bases between the two germline ends. CDR3 size: 15 residues. Germline values: CDR1 LGHNA, CDR2 YNFKEQ. The CDR3 sequence: CASRNALSSGNTIYF. The CDR3 nucleotides are TGTGCCAGTCGTAATGCCCTCTCCTCTGGAAACACCATATATTTT.

The genes are TRBV6-6 and TRBJ1-2; D is perhaps TRBD1 (6 bases). The CDR3 is made up of 12 amino acids. Germline lookup yields CDR1 MNHNY and CDR2 SVGAGI (reference sequence). The ends were cut back, 6 bases at V and 2 bases at J, with 7 bases in the middle. DNA of the CDR3: TGTGCCAGCAGCACAGGGAACTATGGCTACACCTTC. This sequence encodes CASSTGNYGYTF.